Following are 3 T cell receptor beta chains from one sample sequenced in a study of early T cells in non-severe SARS-CoV-2 infection (dated by TCRdb to about 2021). The library came from 5' RACE. These reads were obtained on a NextSeq 500. TCRdb reworked the public reads: Q25 trimming with fastp, MiXCR clone assembly, productive beta chains retained. Every CDR3 protein is listed once, alongside the most common genes and DNA of its rows. The sample table contains roughly 61,000 distinct CDR3 sequences; only one count was recorded for roughly a tenth of them. The ten largest clones take up 8% to 9% of the sample. Sequencing was carried out using whole blood. The receptors were gathered from an adult who was a healthcare worker with PCR-confirmed SARS-CoV-2 infection or an uninfected control (not recorded which).

This clonotype was counted ten times or more. This chain uses TRBV20-1 with TRBJ2-1; TRBD2 agrees at 12 bases. The germline V gene encodes CDR1 DFQATT and CDR2 SNEGSKA (reference sequence). This CDR3 has 14 residues. Unmatched junction bases numbered 3, after V lost 5 bases and J lost 4 bases. This chain's CDR3 is CSAQTSGSYNEQFF. CDR3 nucleotide sequence: TGCAGTGCTCAGACTAGCGGGAGTTACAATGAGCAGTTCTTC.

V gene TRBV4-1 combines with J gene TRBJ2-5; D is unclear. Trimming took 0 bases from V and 0 from J, leaving 8 bases between them. The germline CDR1 and CDR2 sequences are MGHRA and YSYEKL. The CDR3 is 15 residues long. Written as DNA, the CDR3 is TGCGCCAGCAGCCAAGAAACAGTCTACCAAGAGACCCAGTACTTC. It is translated as CASSQETVYQETQYF.

There are many counts of this clonotype. The J gene is TRBJ2-2, the V gene TRBV19; D remains ambiguous. From germline, CDR1 is LNHDA and CDR2 SQIVND (reference sequence). V lost 3 bases to trimming and J lost 7 bases, with 12 bases between them. CDR3 length: 14 amino acids. Written as DNA, the CDR3 is TGTGCCAGTAGTATTTCTGGGATTTACGGGGAGCTGTTTTTT. Translation gives CASSISGIYGELFF.